The source of this T cell receptor beta chain is a study of cytomegalovirus exposure and HLA in healthy donors. There were likely unrecorded immune exposures, though donors were nominally healthy when sampled. Both 60 Vbeta primers and 13 Jbeta primers went into the PCR. As originally analysed: Per a later analysis, the number of unique TCR beta chains was 75 million to 90 million, of which 10 million to 11 million were shared. Assay: immunoSEQ multiplex PCR; the TCRdb copy retains only in-frame clones and omits some. V, J and clone size are taken as reported in that table, and D and trimming were inferred from the DNA itself. The sample has 150,000 or so clones; approximately 80% are singletons. Study-wide findings and caveats: It was shown in a later analysis that HLA-associated TCR beta chains were more clonally expanded than other, equally common chains. After further analysis at a later stage, under 20,000 TCR beta sequences were associated with HLA alleles at 0.05 false discovery rate.

Trimming cost V 4 bases and J 4 bases, with 4 bases left between them. The V gene's germline CDR1 is MNHEY and CDR2 SMNVEV (reference sequence). The CDR3 has 12 residues. Comment on this clone: Its specificity is unknown.

The clonotype comes from a male donor in good health and CMV-seropositive. This sequence joins TRBV27 and TRBJ2-2; D gene ambiguous. Sequencing input: PBMCs. CDR3 bases: TGTGCCAGCAGTTGGAGCACCGGGGAGCTGTTTTTT. Its protein is CASSWSTGELFF.